The rows below give T cell receptor beta chains drawn from one sample of a study of OX40 agonist ivuxolimab in advanced cancers. This table comes from immunoSEQ multiplex PCR, and its TCRdb copy is limited to in-frame clones, with some not included. Of approximately 47,000 clones in the sample, around nine tenths were seen once. This material consisted of CD4+ or CD8+ T cells sorted from blood, taken in a trial of the OX40 agonist ivuxolimab. The receptors stem from an adult with an advanced solid tumor such as melanoma, head and neck, liver or kidney cancer. The conserved cysteine and the conserved F or W are not part of the CDR3 here. The order of the fields is J gene, V gene, CDR3 length, CDR3 protein.

j_call: TRBJ2-2
v_call: TRBV18
cdr3_length: 16
cdr3_aa: ASSQTGTSALNTGELF

j_call: TRBJ1-5
v_call: TRBV14
cdr3_length: 11
cdr3_aa: ASSYRVEQPQH

j_call: TRBJ2-7
v_call: TRBV18
cdr3_length: 15
cdr3_aa: ASSPPGLAGGSYEQY

j_call: TRBJ1-2
v_call: TRBV7-3
cdr3_length: 11
cdr3_aa: ASSSQGAQGYT

j_call: TRBJ2-7
v_call: TRBV7-2
cdr3_length: 12
cdr3_aa: ASSLGQVSYEQY

j_call: TRBJ1-4
v_call: TRBV5-4
cdr3_length: 14
cdr3_aa: ASSGGQGATNEKLF

j_call: TRBJ2-5
v_call: TRBV7-9
cdr3_length: 15
cdr3_aa: ASNLLLAGTFQETQY

j_call: TRBJ1-1
v_call: TRBV28
cdr3_length: 9
cdr3_aa: ASSGARLAF

j_call: TRBJ2-2
v_call: TRBV18
cdr3_length: 12
cdr3_aa: ASSIGMDTGELF

j_call: TRBJ1-4
v_call: TRBV10-3
cdr3_length: 12
cdr3_aa: AISAGGTNEKLF

j_call: TRBJ1-3
v_call: TRBV7-8
cdr3_length: 9
cdr3_aa: ASSLQNTIY

j_call: TRBJ2-1
v_call: TRBV14
cdr3_length: 13
cdr3_aa: ASSHNTGFDNEQF

j_call: TRBJ1-2
v_call: TRBV14
cdr3_length: 9
cdr3_aa: ASSNTFSYT

j_call: TRBJ1-1
v_call: TRBV5-6
cdr3_length: 11
cdr3_aa: ASSLRGGTEAF

j_call: TRBJ1-5
v_call: TRBV28
cdr3_length: 16
cdr3_aa: ASSLPDTGAYSNQPQH

j_call: TRBJ2-6
v_call: TRBV5-4
cdr3_length: 13
cdr3_aa: ASSRQQAGANVLT

j_call: TRBJ1-5
v_call: TRBV28
cdr3_length: 13
cdr3_aa: ASSLGVGGNQPQH

j_call: TRBJ1-4
v_call: TRBV7-8
cdr3_length: 16
cdr3_aa: ASSLGHPGGITNEKLF

j_call: TRBJ1-5
v_call: TRBV11-2
cdr3_length: 14
cdr3_aa: ASSLGSGAGNQPQH

j_call: TRBJ2-1
v_call: TRBV5-4
cdr3_length: 14
cdr3_aa: ASSLGGQLSYNEQF

j_call: TRBJ2-7
v_call: TRBV11-2
cdr3_length: 10
cdr3_aa: ASSPRVGEQY

j_call: TRBJ1-5
v_call: TRBV5-8
cdr3_length: 12
cdr3_aa: ASSYDRSNSLQH

j_call: TRBJ1-5
v_call: TRBV19
cdr3_length: 11
cdr3_aa: ASSPREDQPQH

j_call: TRBJ2-7
v_call: TRBV28
cdr3_length: 12
cdr3_aa: ASSLPAGVREQY

j_call: TRBJ2-7
v_call: TRBV5-1
cdr3_length: 12
cdr3_aa: ASSLAGDAYEQY

j_call: TRBJ2-5
v_call: TRBV29-1
cdr3_length: 8
cdr3_aa: SVEQETQY

j_call: TRBJ2-3
v_call: TRBV6-5
cdr3_length: 9
cdr3_aa: ASSYADTQY

j_call: TRBJ1-1
v_call: TRBV13
cdr3_length: 11
cdr3_aa: ASSLRPNTEAF

j_call: TRBJ2-7
v_call: TRBV1
cdr3_length: 12
cdr3_aa: TSNYGVPSYEQY

j_call: TRBJ2-3
v_call: TRBV29-1
cdr3_length: 12
cdr3_aa: SVRAGLSTDTQY

j_call: TRBJ2-5
v_call: TRBV6-1
cdr3_length: 13
cdr3_aa: ASSELYSSQETQY

j_call: TRBJ2-1
v_call: TRBV4-1
cdr3_length: 13
cdr3_aa: ASSQGTDSYNEQF

j_call: TRBJ1-2
v_call: TRBV5-6
cdr3_length: 13
cdr3_aa: ASSEKGQTNYGYT

j_call: TRBJ2-1
v_call: TRBV11-2
cdr3_length: 12
cdr3_aa: ASSLDPSGNEQF

j_call: TRBJ1-2
v_call: TRBV5-1
cdr3_length: 13
cdr3_aa: ASTGQPWANYGYT

j_call: TRBJ2-3
v_call: TRBV10-3
cdr3_length: 12
cdr3_aa: AILAGNGTDTQY

j_call: TRBJ2-3
v_call: TRBV4-3
cdr3_length: 15
cdr3_aa: ASSQEWAGGSTDTQY

j_call: TRBJ1-2
v_call: TRBV28
cdr3_length: 12
cdr3_aa: ASSLDRGRYGYT

j_call: TRBJ2-7
v_call: TRBV7-2
cdr3_length: 12
cdr3_aa: ASSQGQETYEQY

j_call: TRBJ1-2
v_call: TRBV11-2
cdr3_length: 14
cdr3_aa: ASSQLGGGANYGYT

j_call: TRBJ2-2
v_call: TRBV27
cdr3_length: 13
cdr3_aa: ASSLNGANTGELF

j_call: TRBJ1-2
v_call: TRBV28
cdr3_length: 13
cdr3_aa: ASSPLDRAPGGYT

j_call: TRBJ2-5
v_call: TRBV25-1
cdr3_length: 10
cdr3_aa: ASSELVETQY

j_call: TRBJ2-7
v_call: TRBV5-1
cdr3_length: 11
cdr3_aa: ASGLWGGYEQY

j_call: TRBJ2-7
v_call: TRBV7-2
cdr3_length: 13
cdr3_aa: ASSLVGLAGNEQY

j_call: TRBJ2-2
v_call: TRBV7-3
cdr3_length: 12
cdr3_aa: ASSVFGGTGELF

j_call: TRBJ1-5
v_call: TRBV19
cdr3_length: 14
cdr3_aa: ASSRGGRNSNQPQH

j_call: TRBJ1-1
v_call: TRBV9
cdr3_length: 14
cdr3_aa: ASSVALGQGTTEAF

j_call: TRBJ1-3
v_call: TRBV23-1
cdr3_length: 13
cdr3_aa: ASRGRTFSGNTIY

j_call: TRBJ1-1
v_call: TRBV9
cdr3_length: 12
cdr3_aa: ASSVMQSSTEAF

j_call: TRBJ2-7
v_call: TRBV5-4
cdr3_length: 12
cdr3_aa: ASSLQGGSGEQY

j_call: TRBJ2-5
v_call: TRBV13
cdr3_length: 12
cdr3_aa: ASSLRRAQETQY

j_call: TRBJ1-6
v_call: TRBV13
cdr3_length: 15
cdr3_aa: ASSHRQGSSYNSPLH